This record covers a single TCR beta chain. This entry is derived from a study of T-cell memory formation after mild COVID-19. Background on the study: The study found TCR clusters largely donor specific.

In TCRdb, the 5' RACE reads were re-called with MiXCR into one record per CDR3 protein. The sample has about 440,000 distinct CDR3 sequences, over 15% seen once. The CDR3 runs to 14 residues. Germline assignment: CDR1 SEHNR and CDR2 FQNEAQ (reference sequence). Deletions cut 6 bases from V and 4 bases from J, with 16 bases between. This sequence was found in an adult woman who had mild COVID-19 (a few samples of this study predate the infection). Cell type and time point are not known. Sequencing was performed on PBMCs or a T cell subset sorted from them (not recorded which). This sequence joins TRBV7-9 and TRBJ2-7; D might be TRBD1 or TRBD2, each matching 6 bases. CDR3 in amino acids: CASSPPKGGYEQYF. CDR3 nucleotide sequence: TGTGCCAGCAGTCCCCCCAAGGGGGGATACGAGCAGTACTTC.